This TCR beta chain derives from a study of blood T cell repertoires in COVID-19. The CDR3 spans 15 residues. The ends lost 6 bases at V and 2 bases at J; junction bases unmatched: 1. Looked up from germline, CDR1 is SGHAT and CDR2 is FQNNGV. Source study methods: It was from reference gene primer amplification that nucleated cell counts were estimated. This table comes from immunoSEQ multiplex PCR, and its TCRdb copy is limited to in-frame clones, with some not included. D and trimming come from the DNA, and the V and J calls and clone size come from that table. In the table there are about 280,000 clones, 70% to 90% of which are singletons.

The rearrangement joins TRBV11-2 to TRBJ2-6; 10 bases fit TRBD1. This sequence was found in a middle-aged woman who had recovered from COVID-19. The specimen was PBMCs or T cells enriched from blood (not recorded which). This CDR3 is CASRGTGAGANVLTF. Written as DNA, the CDR3 is TGTGCCAGCAGGGGGACAGGGGCTGGGGCCAACGTCCTGACTTTC. The full variable domain, its missing parts supplied by reference TRBV11-2 and TRBJ2-6, is EAGVAQSPRYKIIEKRQSVAFWCNPISGHATLYWYQQILGQGPKLLIQFQNNGVVDDSQLPKDRFSAERLKGVDSTLKIQPAKLEDSAVYLCASRGTGAGANVLTFGAGSRLTVL.